The 20 T cell receptor beta chains below all came from one sample that was sequenced in a study of blood T cell repertoires in COVID-19. Assay: immunoSEQ multiplex PCR; the TCRdb copy retains only in-frame clones and omits some. This table holds some 120,000 clones, about 92% found once. Sequenced material: peripheral blood. These receptors all stem from a man in his fifties or sixties with active COVID-19.

The rearrangement uses TRBV7-2 and TRBJ2-1, with 8 bases matching TRBD1. The germline gives CDR1 SGHTA, CDR2 FQGNSA. V was pared by 5 bases and J by 8 bases, with 5 bases of the junction left unmatched. CDR3 length: 13 residues. The CDR3 reads CASSRTGFDEQFF. CDR3 DNA sequence: TGTGCCAGCAGCCGGACAGGGTTCGATGAGCAGTTCTTC.

This clone has a single count. CDR3 DNA: TGTGCCAGCAGTTTTACGTTTTTAGCAGATACGCAGTATTTT. This codes for CASSFTFLADTQYF. The chain couples TRBV27 to TRBJ2-3; no firm D call. This CDR3 comprises 14 residues. Trimming took off 3 bases at V and 4 bases at J, with 11 bases between the two ends. Germline V gene data show CDR1 as MNHEY and CDR2 as SMNVEV (reference sequence).

The chain joins TRBV18 to TRBJ2-7, with D perhaps matching TRBD2 (7 bases). V dropped 2 bases and J dropped 5 bases, with 16 bases sitting between them. This CDR3 has 15 residues. Germline CDR1 is KGHSH and CDR2 is LQKENI. The chain's CDR3 is CASSPLGGGRDEQYV. The CDR3 nucleotides read TGTGCCAGCTCACCATTAGGGGGGGGGCGAGACGAGCAGTACGTC.

The genes are TRBV11-3 and TRBJ1-1, with D perhaps TRBD1 (5 bases). Germline CDR1 reads SGHNT; CDR2 reads YENEEA. The CDR3 runs 17 residues. V shed 5 bases and J shed 5 bases, with 24 bases lying between them. Here the CDR3 DNA reads TGTGCCAGCAGCCCCAGGACTATTTTTAATCGGGGGACTGAAGCTTTCTTT. Protein product: CASSPRTIFNRGTEAFF.

The chain combines TRBV28 with TRBJ2-3; 9 bases match TRBD2. Germline trimming cut 7 bases from V and 5 bases from J; bases unmatched to any gene: 13. Per germline, CDR1 MDHEN and CDR2 SYDVKM. This CDR3 has 16 residues. The CDR3 nucleotides read TGTGCCAGCACGATTGGTCTAGCGGGATCAAGAGATACGCAGTATTTT. It translates to CASTIGLAGSRDTQYF.

The gene calls are TRBV19 and TRBJ2-1; 9 bases align to TRBD1. The germline CDR1 and CDR2 sequences are LNHDA and SQIVND (reference sequence). This CDR3 is 16 amino acids long. The junction had 5 bases not matched to a gene; V was cut back by 2 bases and J by 3 bases. Written as DNA, the CDR3 is TGTGCCAGTAGTATAAAGGGACAGGGTGGCTACAATGAGCAGTTCTTC. Translated: CASSIKGQGGYNEQFF. The full variable domain, in which reference TRBV19 and TRBJ2-1 provide the parts outside the CDR3, is DGGITQSPKYLFRKEGQNVTLSCEQNLNHDAMYWYRQDPGQGLRLIYYSQIVNDFQKGDIAEGYSVSREKKESFPLTVTSAQKNPTAFYLCASSIKGQGGYNEQFFGPGTRLTVL.

This chain links TRBV5-6 with TRBJ1-6, with D tentatively TRBD1 (6 bases). Germline lookup yields CDR1 SGHDT and CDR2 YYEEEE. V shed 2 bases and J shed 6 bases, with 9 bases lying between them. The CDR3 spans 14 residues. CDR3 protein: CASSFRTANSPLHF. CDR3 nucleotide sequence: TGTGCCAGCAGCTTTAGGACAGCTAATTCACCCCTCCACTTT.

A single count supports this clone. The chain carries TRBV13 and TRBJ1-2, with a tentative D call TRBD1 (5 bases). Per the germline V gene, CDR1 is PRHDT and CDR2 is FYEKMQ (reference sequence). The CDR3 covers 15 residues. Trimming took 2 bases from V and 4 from J, leaving 14 bases between them. The CDR3 is CASSLLGLRPYGYTF. As DNA, the CDR3 is TGTGCCAGCAGCTTATTGGGGCTCCGACCCTATGGCTACACCTTC.

DNA for the CDR3: TGTGCCAGCTCACCCGGCTACGAGCAGTACTTC. It is translated as CASSPGYEQYF. The chain has TRBV18 and TRBJ2-7, with D uncertain. The CDR3 has 11 residues. Trimming removed 3 bases at V and 3 bases at J, with 3 bases between. Germline V gene data show CDR1 as KGHSH and CDR2 as LQKENI.

The rearrangement joins TRBV27 to TRBJ1-4, with unresolved D. Between the trimmed V and J ends, which lost 0 bases and 0 bases, there was a span of 11 bases. The germline V gene has CDR1 MNHEY and CDR2 SMNVEV (reference sequence). This CDR3 is built from 17 residues. CDR3 region: CASSLSHLSATNEKLFF. DNA of the CDR3: TGTGCCAGCAGTTTATCGCATCTGAGTGCAACTAATGAAAAACTGTTTTTT. Full variable domain (outside the CDR3, taken from reference TRBV27 and TRBJ1-4): EAQVTQNPRYLITVTGKKLTVTCSQNMNHEYMSWYRQDPGLGLRQIYYSMNVEVTDKGDVPEGYKVSRKEKRNFPLILESPSPNQTSLYFCASSLSHLSATNEKLFFGSGTQLSVL.

This rearrangement joins TRBV19 to TRBJ2-1, with 7 nucleotides matching TRBD1. The CDR3 extends over 12 amino acids. J gave up 8 bases and V 6 bases, and 4 bases lay outside the gene matches. Germline CDR1 and CDR2: LNHDA and SQIVND (reference sequence). The DNA of the CDR3 is TGTGCCAGTAGACAGGGGAACTATGAGCAGTTCTTC. Its translation is CASRQGNYEQFF.

CDR3 nucleotides: TGCGCCAGCAGCTTGACTAGCAGAGGGGAGACCCAGTACTTC. Translation gives CASSLTSRGETQYF. This chain joins TRBV5-1 and TRBJ2-5, with D possibly TRBD2 on 6 matching bases. V was shortened by 1 base and J by 5 bases, with 12 bases between the two germline ends. CDR1 SGHRS and CDR2 YFSETQ come from the germline V gene. The CDR3 length is 14 residues.

The rearrangement uses TRBV11-2 and TRBJ2-2, with D uncertain. This CDR3 contains 15 residues. V dropped 4 bases and J dropped 1 base, with 10 bases sitting between them. Germline V CDR1 and CDR2: SGHAT, FQNNGV. Written as DNA, the CDR3 is TGTGCCAGCAGCTATAGCCCTGTGAACACCGGGGAGCTGTTTTTT. It specifies CASSYSPVNTGELFF.

The chain employs TRBV9 and TRBJ2-1; 10 bases agree with TRBD1. The CDR3 length is 17 residues. V shed 4 bases, J shed 0 bases, and the junction held 7 bases outside the gene matches. The germline V gene has CDR1 SGDLS and CDR2 YYNGEE. CDR3 sequence reads: CASSLRDRGYSYNEQFF. The CDR3 nucleotides read TGTGCCAGCAGCCTTCGGGACAGGGGTTACTCCTACAATGAGCAGTTCTTC.

V gene TRBV3-1 (or the pseudogene TRBV3-2) combines with J gene TRBJ2-7; D might be TRBD1 (7 bases). The germline V gene has CDR1 LGHDT and CDR2 YNNKEL (reference sequence). The CDR3 is 14 amino acids. Trimming removed 1 base from V and 3 bases from J, with 10 bases in between. CDR3: CASSQGQGGYEQYF. The CDR3, as DNA: TGTGCCAGCAGCCAAGGCCAGGGGGGCTACGAGCAGTACTTC.

The CDR3 coding sequence is TGTGCCTGGGGAGAGACAGGGAAATCACCCCTCCACTTT. Its protein product is CAWGETGKSPLHF. The chain uses TRBV30 and TRBJ1-6; TRBD1 matches at 7 bases. Germline assignment: CDR1 GTSNPN and CDR2 SVGIG (reference sequence). The CDR3 loop spans 13 amino acids. V trimming: 5 bases; J trimming: 10 bases; junction bases outside the gene matches: 8.

V gene TRBV6-5 combines with J gene TRBJ2-1; 9 positions match TRBD2. Germline V gives CDR1 MNHEY, CDR2 SVGAGI. The V gene end was trimmed by 7 bases and the J gene end by 9 bases; junction bases not matched to a gene: 13. CDR3 length: 15 amino acids. The CDR3 DNA sequence: TGTGCCAGCAAGGGCGGGAGGGCCCTCCCACTTGAGCAGTTCTTC. Its translation is CASKGGRALPLEQFF.

This chain connects TRBV6-5 to TRBJ2-1; perhaps TRBD2 as D (6 bases). V dropped 6 bases and J dropped 5 bases, with 17 bases sitting between them. The CDR3 extends over 15 amino acids. The V gene's germline CDR1 is MNHEY and CDR2 SVGAGI. CDR3 coding DNA: TGTGCCAGCAGGGCGACGGGGGTCCCCCACAATGAGCAGTTCTTC. Protein product: CASRATGVPHNEQFF.

The chain is built from TRBV5-4 and TRBJ1-2, with 8 bases that match TRBD1. This CDR3 region has 14 residues. Looked up from germline, CDR1 is SGHNT and CDR2 is YYREEE (reference sequence). Germline trimming cut 1 base from V and 3 bases from J; bases unmatched to any gene: 2. This CDR3 reads CASSLQGADYGYTF. CDR3 DNA sequence: TGTGCCAGCAGCTTGCAGGGGGCAGACTATGGCTACACCTTC.

V is TRBV28 and J is TRBJ2-3; D may be TRBD2 (5 bases). The germline CDR1 and CDR2 sequences are MDHEN and SYDVKM. Between the trimmed V and J ends, which lost 5 bases and 2 bases, there was a span of 11 bases. This CDR3 comprises 14 residues. The CDR3 nucleotides are TGTGCCAGCAGTCAAACTAGGTCCACAGATACGCAGTATTTT. It translates to CASSQTRSTDTQYF.